This T cell receptor (beta chain) is drawn from a study of early T cells in non-severe SARS-CoV-2 infection. Study-wide context: Chains were not paired, and sequencing was done on bulk RNA from unsorted whole blood.

The V and J ends lost 6 bases and 1 base respectively, with 12 bases between them. The CDR3 extends over 13 amino acids. The germline gives CDR1 SQVTM, CDR2 ANQGSEA. General study points: The VDJdb matching leaned toward anti-spike CD8 responses and overlooked private and CD4 specificities.

Unique molecular identifiers were attached to individual cDNA molecules. TCRdb reprocessed the 5' RACE reads via MiXCR and lists one record per CDR3 protein. Seen here are 40,000 to 60,000 distinct CDR3 sequences, under 7.5% observed once, and the top ten hold around 7%. This clonotype was detected ten times or more. The antigen is not known. The J gene is TRBJ1-1, the V gene TRBV29-1; D might be TRBD1 (5 bases). This TCR came from an adult who was a healthcare worker with PCR-confirmed SARS-CoV-2 infection or an uninfected control (not recorded which). The source was whole blood, collected at baseline. CDR3 nucleotides: TGCAGCGTGGGGACGGCTTCGAACACTGAAGCTTTCTTT. Translating it yields CSVGTASNTEAFF. The full variable domain, rest sourced from reference TRBV29-1 and TRBJ1-1, is SAVISQKPSRDICQRGTSLTIQCQVDSQVTMMFWYRQQPGQSLTLIATANQGSEATYESGFVIDKFPISRPNLTFSTLTVSNMSPEDSSIYLCSVGTASNTEAFFGQGTRLTVV.